This T cell receptor (beta chain) was documented in a study of blood T cells in healthy people across ages. Next came a second PCR, run for roughly 7 to 12 cycles, which used a sample-barcoded 5' primer along with a J-beta primer mix. TCRdb redid the calling of the 5' RACE reads with MiXCR, one entry per CDR3 protein. The sample consists of 1.5 million to 2 million distinct CDR3 sequences, 49% of them appearing once. The CDR3 spans 12 residues. Looked up from germline, CDR1 is SGDLS and CDR2 is YYNGEE. V was cut by 3 bases and J by 8 bases, with 9 bases left in between. Donors ranged from about 6 to 90 years old and were healthy Caucasians in Russia. Samples each had at least 5 micrograms of total RNA extracted.

The receptor's source is a woman between 40 and 50 years old in good health. The gene calls are TRBV9 and TRBJ2-1, with D unresolved. Sequencing used blood. The CDR3 region is CASSDGSDEQFF. The CDR3, as DNA: TGTGCCAGCAGCGATGGTTCCGATGAGCAGTTCTTC.